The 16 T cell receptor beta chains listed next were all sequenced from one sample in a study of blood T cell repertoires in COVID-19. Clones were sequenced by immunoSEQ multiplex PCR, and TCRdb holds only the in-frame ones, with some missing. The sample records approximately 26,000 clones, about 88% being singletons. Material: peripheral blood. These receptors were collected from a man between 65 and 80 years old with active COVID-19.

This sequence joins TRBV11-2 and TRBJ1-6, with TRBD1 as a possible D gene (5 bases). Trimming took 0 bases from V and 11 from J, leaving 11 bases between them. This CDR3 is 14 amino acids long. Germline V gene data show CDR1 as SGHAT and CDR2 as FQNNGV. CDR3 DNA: TGTGCCAGCAGCTTAGACCCAGGGACTGCACCCCTCCACTTT. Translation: CASSLDPGTAPLHF.

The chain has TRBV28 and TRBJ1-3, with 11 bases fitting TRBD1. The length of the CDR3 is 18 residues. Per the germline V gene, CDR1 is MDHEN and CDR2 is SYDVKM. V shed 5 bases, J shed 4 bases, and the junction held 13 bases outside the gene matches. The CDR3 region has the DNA TGTGCCAGCAGTCCCGCCTTTGGACAGGGGGCCCGGGGAAACACCATATATTTT. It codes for CASSPAFGQGARGNTIYF.

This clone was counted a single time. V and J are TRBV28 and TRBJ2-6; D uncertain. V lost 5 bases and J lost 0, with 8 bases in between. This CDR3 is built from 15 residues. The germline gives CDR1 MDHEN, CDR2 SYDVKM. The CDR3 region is CASSRPGSGANVLTF. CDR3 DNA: TGTGCCAGCAGTCGGCCGGGCTCTGGGGCCAACGTCCTGACTTTC.

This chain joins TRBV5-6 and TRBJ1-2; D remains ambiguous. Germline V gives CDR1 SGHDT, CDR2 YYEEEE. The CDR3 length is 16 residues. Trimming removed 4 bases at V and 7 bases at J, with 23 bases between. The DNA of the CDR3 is TGTGCCAGCAGCCCCCTGGGTGCGGGCCCTCGAGGTGGCTACACCTTC. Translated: CASSPLGAGPRGGYTF.

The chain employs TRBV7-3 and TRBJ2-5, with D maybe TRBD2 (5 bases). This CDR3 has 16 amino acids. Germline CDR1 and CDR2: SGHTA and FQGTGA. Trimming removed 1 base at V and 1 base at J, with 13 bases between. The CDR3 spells CASSLMGAAVQETQYF. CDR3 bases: TGTGCCAGCAGCTTAATGGGAGCGGCAGTCCAAGAGACCCAGTACTTC. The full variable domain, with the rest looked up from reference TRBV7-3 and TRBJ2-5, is GAGVSQTPSNKVTEKGKYVELRCDPISGHTALYWYRQSLGQGPEFLIYFQGTGAADDSGLPNDRFFAVRPEGSVSTLKIQRTERGDSAVYLCASSLMGAAVQETQYFGPGTRLLVL.

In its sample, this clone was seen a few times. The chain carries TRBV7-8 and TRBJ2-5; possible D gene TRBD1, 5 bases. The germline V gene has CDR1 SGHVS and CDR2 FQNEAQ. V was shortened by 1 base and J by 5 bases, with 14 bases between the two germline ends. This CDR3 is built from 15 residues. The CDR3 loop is CASSLVGQGRETQYF. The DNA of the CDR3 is TGTGCCAGCAGCTTAGTGGGGCAGGGAAGGGAGACCCAGTACTTC.

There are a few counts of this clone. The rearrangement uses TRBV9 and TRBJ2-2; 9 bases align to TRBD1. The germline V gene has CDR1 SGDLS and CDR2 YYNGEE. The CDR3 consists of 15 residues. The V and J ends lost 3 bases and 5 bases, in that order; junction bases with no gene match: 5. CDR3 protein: CASSAQGAGTGELFF. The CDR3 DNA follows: TGTGCCAGCAGCGCACAGGGGGCGGGGACCGGGGAGCTGTTTTTT.

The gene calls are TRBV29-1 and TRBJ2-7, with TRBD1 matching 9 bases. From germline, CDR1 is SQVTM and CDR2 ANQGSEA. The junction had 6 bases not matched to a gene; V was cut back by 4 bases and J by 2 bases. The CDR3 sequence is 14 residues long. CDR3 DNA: TGCAGCGTTGCCATCCGGACAGGGGCCTACGAGCAGTACTTC. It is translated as CSVAIRTGAYEQYF.

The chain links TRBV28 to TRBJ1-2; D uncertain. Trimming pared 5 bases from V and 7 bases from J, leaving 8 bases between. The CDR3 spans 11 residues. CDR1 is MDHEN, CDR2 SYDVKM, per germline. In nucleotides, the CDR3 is TGTGCCAGCAGTACTCAGGTTGGCTACACCTTC. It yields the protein CASSTQVGYTF.

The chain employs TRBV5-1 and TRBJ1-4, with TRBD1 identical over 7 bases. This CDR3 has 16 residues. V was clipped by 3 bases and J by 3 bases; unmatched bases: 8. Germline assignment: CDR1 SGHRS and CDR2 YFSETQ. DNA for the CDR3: TGCGCCAGCAGCTCGGGACAGCCCGCAGCTAATGAAAAACTGTTTTTT. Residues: CASSSGQPAANEKLFF.

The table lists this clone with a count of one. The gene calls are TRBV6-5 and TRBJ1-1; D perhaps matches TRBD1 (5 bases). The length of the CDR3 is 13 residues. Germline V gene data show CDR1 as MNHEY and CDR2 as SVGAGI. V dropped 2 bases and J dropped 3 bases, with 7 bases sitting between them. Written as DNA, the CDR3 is TGTGCCAGCAGTTACACAGGTGACACTGAAGCTTTCTTT. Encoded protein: CASSYTGDTEAFF.

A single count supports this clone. This CDR3 is CASSSTGFTEAFF. The DNA for the CDR3 is TGTGCCAGCAGCTCCACAGGGTTCACTGAAGCTTTCTTT. The chain combines TRBV7-9 with TRBJ1-1; D may be TRBD1 (6 bases). Trimming cost V 4 bases and J 4 bases, with 10 bases left between them. Germline V gene sequence: CDR1 SEHNR, CDR2 FQNEAQ (reference sequence). This CDR3 is 13 amino acids long.

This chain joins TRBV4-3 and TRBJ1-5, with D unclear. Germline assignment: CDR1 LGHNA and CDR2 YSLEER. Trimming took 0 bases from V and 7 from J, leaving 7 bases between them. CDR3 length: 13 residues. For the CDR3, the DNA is TGCGCCAGCAGCCAAGATCAGCGGCAGCCCCAGCATTTT. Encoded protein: CASSQDQRQPQHF.

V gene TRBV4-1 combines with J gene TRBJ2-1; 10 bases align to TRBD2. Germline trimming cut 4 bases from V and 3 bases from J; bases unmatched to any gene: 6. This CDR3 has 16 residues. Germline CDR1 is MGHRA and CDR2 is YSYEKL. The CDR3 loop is CASSLAGLADYNEQFF. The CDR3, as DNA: TGCGCCAGCAGCCTAGCCGGACTAGCGGACTACAATGAGCAGTTCTTC.

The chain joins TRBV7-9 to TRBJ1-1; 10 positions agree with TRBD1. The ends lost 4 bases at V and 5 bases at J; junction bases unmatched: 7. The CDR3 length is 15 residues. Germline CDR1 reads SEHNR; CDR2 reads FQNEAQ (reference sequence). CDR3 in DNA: TGTGCCAGCAGCTCAGCCGGGACAGGGGATACTGAAGCTTTCTTT. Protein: CASSSAGTGDTEAFF.

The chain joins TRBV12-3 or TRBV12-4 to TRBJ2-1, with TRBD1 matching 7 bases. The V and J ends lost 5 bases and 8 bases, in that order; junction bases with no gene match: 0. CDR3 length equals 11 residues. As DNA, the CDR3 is TGTGCCAGCAGTGACAGGGATGAGCAGTTCTTC. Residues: CASSDRDEQFF.